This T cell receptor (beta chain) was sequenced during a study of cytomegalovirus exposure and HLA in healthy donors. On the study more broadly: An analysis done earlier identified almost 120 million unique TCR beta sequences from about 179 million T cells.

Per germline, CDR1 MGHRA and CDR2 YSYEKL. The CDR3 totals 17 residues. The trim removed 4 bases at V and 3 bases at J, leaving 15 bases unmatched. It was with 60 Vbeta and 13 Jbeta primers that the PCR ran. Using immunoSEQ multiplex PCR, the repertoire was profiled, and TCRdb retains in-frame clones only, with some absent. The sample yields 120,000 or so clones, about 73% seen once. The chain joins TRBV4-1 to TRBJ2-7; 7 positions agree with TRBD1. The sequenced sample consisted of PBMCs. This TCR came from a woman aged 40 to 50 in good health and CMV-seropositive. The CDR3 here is CASSPYLTGVLSYEQYF. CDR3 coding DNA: TGCGCCAGCAGCCCTTACCTAACAGGGGTGTTAAGCTACGAGCAGTACTTC.